These 4 T cell receptor beta chains were all obtained from the same sample, sequenced in a study of T-cell reconstitution after alpha-beta-depleted transplantation in children. Unique molecular identifiers were incorporated into the prepared TCRbeta library. TCRdb called the PCR reads again in MiXCR, with one record for every CDR3 protein. The sample includes roughly 190,000 distinct CDR3 sequences, roughly 15% seen only once; the top ten take around 13%. The source was PBMCs from the stem cell graft donor, collected from the stem cell graft. Receptors originate from a human donor who donated a stem cell graft to a child with acute lymphoblastic leukemia.

This clonotype has ten or more counts. This rearrangement joins TRBV5-1 to TRBJ2-1, with D tentatively TRBD2 (6 bases). Germline CDR1 reads SGHRS; CDR2 reads YFSETQ. This CDR3 has 17 amino acids. The V end was cut by 3 bases, the J end by 8 bases, with 24 bases between. CDR3 nucleotides: TGCGCCAGCAGCTCTATTCAGCGGGTGGAGGCGGGATATGAGCAGTTCTTC. Translating gives CASSSIQRVEAGYEQFF.

This chain links TRBV7-9 with TRBJ1-6; tentative D call: TRBD1 (6 bases). Trimming stripped 5 bases from V and 7 bases from J, with 21 bases between. Germline V CDR1 and CDR2: SEHNR, FQNEAQ (reference sequence). CDR3 length: 17 amino acids. In DNA, the CDR3 is TGTGCCAGCAGCCGCACCGCCCAAAAAGGGGGGAATTCACCCCTCCACTTT. Translated, it gives CASSRTAQKGGNSPLHF.

Ten or more counts support this clonotype. The chain uses TRBV11-1 and TRBJ2-7, with 10 bases that match TRBD2. Trimming cost V 5 bases and J 2 bases; bases outside gene matches: 3. The CDR3 has 14 amino acids. Germline loops: CDR1 SGHAT, CDR2 FQDESV (reference sequence). CDR3 sequence: CASSRTSGPYEQYF. The CDR3 bases are TGTGCCAGCAGCCGGACTAGCGGCCCCTACGAGCAGTACTTC.

Ten or more counts support this clonotype. Just one base apart from a much larger clone, this may be a read error. The V call is TRBV12-3 or TRBV12-4, the J call TRBJ1-6, with TRBD1 matching over 12 bases. V trimming: 10 bases; J trimming: 10 bases; junction bases outside the gene matches: 20. This CDR3 has 18 residues. Here the CDR3 DNA reads TGTGCCATCACTTCATACCGTCCGGGACAGGGGGCGCGATCACCCCTCCACTTT. Translated: CAITSYRPGQGARSPLHF.